Each of the 9 T cell receptor beta chains below was sequenced from the same sample in a study of blood T cells in healthy people across ages. A second PCR, run for roughly 7 to 11 cycles, used a sample-barcoded 5' primer plus a J-beta primer mix. TCRdb itself ran the 5' RACE reads through MiXCR, one entry per CDR3 protein. The sample has about 1.5 million distinct CDR3 sequences; 35% to 45% are singletons. The sample consisted of blood. These receptors all come from a woman aged 18 to 35 in good health.

The V gene is TRBV7-2, the J gene TRBJ1-6; TRBD1 matches at 7 bases. J was trimmed by 7 bases and V by 1 base; bases with no gene match: 10. CDR1 and CDR2 from the germline V gene are SGHTA and FQGNSA. CDR3 size: 17 residues. The CDR3 protein is CASSLGGRGSSNSPLHF. CDR3 nucleotide sequence: TGTGCCAGCAGCTTAGGGGGCAGGGGGTCATCAAATTCACCCCTCCACTTT.

This clonotype turned up a few times. This chain joins TRBV3-1 and TRBJ1-2; 9 nucleotides align to TRBD1. The CDR3 runs to 15 residues. The germline V gene encodes CDR1 LGHDT and CDR2 YNNKEL (reference sequence). With 4 bases clipped from V and 7 bases from J, the junction kept 10 bases outside the gene matches. CDR3 DNA: TGTGCCAGCAGCCCCCGTACAGGGGGCTCGGGTGGCTACACCTTC. Translating gives CASSPRTGGSGGYTF.

The chain has TRBV3-1 and TRBJ2-1; no firm D call. Germline V CDR1 and CDR2: LGHDT, YNNKEL (reference sequence). Trimming removed 3 bases at V and 8 bases at J, with 11 bases between. The CDR3 totals 13 residues. The CDR3 protein is CASSHTIGDEQFF. The CDR3 DNA reads as TGTGCCAGCAGCCATACAATCGGCGATGAGCAGTTCTTC.

The chain joins TRBV20-1 to TRBJ2-1; 10 nucleotides line up with TRBD2. The J call may not be correct, given that the DNA end is closer to TRBJ2-7. Germline V lookup: CDR1 DFQATT, CDR2 SNEGSKA (reference sequence). This CDR3 has 15 residues. The DNA of the CDR3 is TGCAGTGCCGCAACTAGCGGGGCATCCCTCAATGAGCAGTACTTC. Translated, it gives CSAATSGASLNEQYF.

The V call is TRBV27, the J call TRBJ2-1, with D tentatively TRBD1 (6 bases). The CDR3 is 13 residues long. V lost 5 bases to trimming and J lost 13 bases, with 18 bases between them. CDR1 is MNHEY and CDR2 is SMNVEV in the germline V gene (reference sequence). The CDR3 here is CASSPGVEETQFF. The DNA of the CDR3 is TGTGCCAGCAGTCCAGGGGTCGAGGAGACCCAGTTCTTC.

With respect to this clonotype: A read error may account for a junction end that differs from germline. This chain links TRBV6-2 or TRBV6-3 with TRBJ2-4; D is unresolved. The J call is doubtful: the DNA matches TRBJ2-5 better. This CDR3 is built from 13 residues. Germline lookup yields CDR1 MNHEY and CDR2 SVGEGT. The CDR3 nucleotides are TGTGCCAGCAGCTTCCGGTCGCAAGGGACCCAGTACTTC. This translates into CASSFRSQGTQYF.

The V call is TRBV24-1, the J call TRBJ1-6; D not resolved. The germline gives CDR1 KGHDR, CDR2 SFDVKD. V gave up 3 bases and J gave up 7 bases, with 15 bases separating them. The CDR3 spans 16 residues. Here the CDR3 DNA reads TGTGCCACCAGTGATCCCCCCTCCGGCCAAAATTCACCCCTCCACTTT. This sequence encodes CATSDPPSGQNSPLHF.

The genes are TRBV6-1 and TRBJ2-1; D is unresolved. Trimming shortened V by 4 bases and J by 4 bases, and 17 bases separated the two germline ends. The CDR3 length is 16 residues. Per the germline V gene, CDR1 is MNHNS and CDR2 is SASEGT. The CDR3 region is CASSGAQTYLYNEQFF. CDR3 DNA: TGTGCCAGCAGTGGGGCACAGACTTATCTATACAATGAGCAGTTCTTC.

A remark on this clonotype: A read error may account for a junction end that differs from germline. The chain is built from TRBV15 and TRBJ2-3; 7 positions agree with TRBD1. The CDR3 consists of 17 residues. From germline, CDR1 is LNHNV and CDR2 YYDKDF (reference sequence). The DNA of the CDR3 is TGTGCCACCCGCAGAGTAGGACAGGCTTATACAGCCGATACGCAGTATTTT. This codes for CATRRVGQAYTADTQYF.